One and the same sample provided the 14 T cell receptor beta chains below, sequenced in a study of T cell responses to AZD1222 COVID-19 vaccine. Assay: immunoSEQ multiplex PCR; the TCRdb copy retains only in-frame clones and omits some. The sample yields 90,000 to 140,000 clones, roughly 80% seen once. This material consisted of peripheral blood, taken on day 0 of AZD1222 vaccination. The source is an adult in good health.

A word on this clone: Within the sample, other DNA sequences also encode this same CDR3. The chain is built from TRBV5-1 and TRBJ1-2, with a tentative D call TRBD1 (6 bases). Trimming pared 0 bases from V and 1 base from J, leaving 10 bases between. The CDR3 spans 15 residues. Per the germline V gene, CDR1 is SGHRS and CDR2 is YFSETQ. The CDR3 region has the DNA TGCGCCAGCAGCTTGGGGACAGAACGTAACTATGGCTACACCTTC. Translating it yields CASSLGTERNYGYTF.

This clone was counted once. V usage is TRBV7-2 and J usage is TRBJ2-2; no definite D call. Deletions cut 1 base from V and 9 bases from J, with 9 bases between. The CDR3 covers 13 residues. Germline V gene lookup returns CDR1 SGHTA and CDR2 FQGNSA. CDR3 in DNA: TGTGCCAGCAGCTTAGGTCGGCCCCGGGAGCTGTTTTTT. It translates to CASSLGRPRELFF.

This clone showed up just a few times. The chain is built from TRBV7-2 and TRBJ2-2; D unclear. In germline, CDR1 is SGHTA, CDR2 FQGNSA. The germline V and J ends were trimmed by 0 bases and 2 bases, with 13 bases remaining between them. This CDR3 comprises 17 residues. The CDR3 protein is CASSLASGELNTGELFF. CDR3 sequence (DNA): TGTGCCAGCAGCTTAGCCTCTGGAGAGCTCAACACCGGGGAGCTGTTTTTT.

CDR3 in DNA: TGTGCCAGCAGTGAGAACACTGAAGCTTTCTTT. Its translation is CASSENTEAFF. The genes are TRBV6-1 and TRBJ1-1, with D uncertain. Germline lookup yields CDR1 MNHNS and CDR2 SASEGT. This CDR3 has 11 amino acids. V lost 3 bases and J 1 base, leaving 0 bases between the germline ends.

Comment on this clone: Relative to the germline gene, one junction end is altered; a read error may explain this. This chain uses TRBV19 with TRBJ2-1; maybe TRBD2 (6 bases). Germline CDR1 is LNHDA and CDR2 is SQIVND (reference sequence). The CDR3 sequence is 13 residues long. The CDR3 bases are TGTGCCAGTAGTGTAGAAACCGGGACTCAGCAGTTCTTC. As protein: CASSVETGTQQFF.

The gene calls are TRBV9 and TRBJ2-2; TRBD1 matches at 9 bases. CDR1 SGDLS and CDR2 YYNGEE come from the germline V gene. CDR3 size: 18 residues. With 3 bases clipped from V and 6 bases from J, the junction kept 15 bases outside the gene matches. DNA of the CDR3: TGTGCCAGCAGCGCCGGGACAGGGCGGAGTGGGGGCCCCGGGGAGCTGTTTTTT. Its translation is CASSAGTGRSGGPGELFF.

The chain employs TRBV13 and TRBJ2-1, with D possibly being TRBD1 (6 bases). CDR3 size: 13 residues. Germline values: CDR1 PRHDT, CDR2 FYEKMQ (reference sequence). V lost 2 bases, J lost 7 bases, and 9 bases lay in between. The CDR3 DNA reads TGTGCCAGCAGCTTATCAGGGGAAAATGAGCAGTTCTTC. Its protein is CASSLSGENEQFF.

This sequence joins TRBV30 and TRBJ2-5; D possibly matches TRBD1 or TRBD2 (5 bases each). The CDR3 sequence is 16 residues long. The germline V gene has CDR1 GTSNPN and CDR2 SVGIG (reference sequence). The ends were cut back, 1 base at V and 3 bases at J, with 18 bases in the middle. The CDR3 loop reads CAWSDHPGRMKETQYF. Written as DNA, the CDR3 is TGTGCCTGGAGTGATCACCCGGGGCGGATGAAAGAGACCCAGTACTTC.

The V and J genes are TRBV28 and TRBJ1-5; D uncertain. CDR3 length: 13 amino acids. V was shortened by 2 bases and J by 4 bases, with 6 bases between the two germline ends. From germline, CDR1 is MDHEN and CDR2 SYDVKM. This CDR3 is CASSLLGNQPQHF. CDR3 nucleotide sequence: TGTGCCAGCAGTTTACTCGGGAATCAGCCCCAGCATTTT.

The V and J genes are TRBV6-2 or TRBV6-3 and TRBJ1-2, with 9 bases aligning to TRBD1. The trim removed 5 bases at V and 7 bases at J, leaving 8 bases unmatched. CDR1 is MNHEY and CDR2 is SVGEGT in the germline V gene. The CDR3 spans 14 residues. DNA of the CDR3: TGTGCCAGCAGTCGAACGACAGGGGGATCTGGCTACACCTTC. Residues: CASSRTTGGSGYTF.

The V call is TRBV28, the J call TRBJ1-1; tentative D call: TRBD1 (5 bases). CDR1 is MDHEN and CDR2 is SYDVKM in the germline V gene. The CDR3 contains 15 residues. Trimming pared 6 bases from V and 3 bases from J, leaving 17 bases between. The CDR3 spells CASRARGGEYTEAFF. In nucleotides, the CDR3 is TGTGCCAGCAGGGCCCGCGGGGGGGAGTACACTGAAGCTTTCTTT.

The chain combines TRBV11-2 with TRBJ2-7; D perhaps matches TRBD2 (6 bases). CDR3 length: 13 amino acids. Trimming stripped 6 bases from V and 7 bases from J, with 16 bases between. Germline V lookup: CDR1 SGHAT, CDR2 FQNNGV. CDR3: CASSRFQGGEQYF. In DNA form, the CDR3 reads TGTGCCAGCAGTCGGTTTCAGGGAGGAGAGCAGTACTTC.

This clone was found a few times. The chain recombines TRBV6-5 with TRBJ1-1; a weak D match, TRBD1 (5 bases). CDR1 is MNHEY and CDR2 is SVGAGI in the germline V gene. There are 14 residues in the CDR3. Trimming pared 0 bases from V and 9 bases from J, leaving 14 bases between. The CDR3 DNA reads TGTGCCAGCAGTTACTCGTCAGGGACCCAAAAAGCTTTCTTT. Translated, it gives CASSYSSGTQKAFF.

The chain carries TRBV5-4 and TRBJ1-1; TRBD1 might be the D (6 bases). The CDR3 runs to 14 residues. Trimming pared 2 bases from V and 3 bases from J, leaving 11 bases between. Germline CDR1 is SGHNT and CDR2 is YYREEE (reference sequence). CDR3 nucleotides: TGTGCCAGCAGCTTCCCAGGGGCCTACACTGAAGCTTTCTTT. Encoded protein: CASSFPGAYTEAFF.